This TCR beta chain was recorded in a study of long-term antiretroviral therapy in people with HIV. Study outcomes and limitations: Comparison with controls showed narrower CDR3 length ranges in HIV repertoires. Dominating the repertoire at all time points were the clones that expanded before ART. Diversity rose after ART but stayed below transplant donor controls.

Researchers ran immunoSEQ v3.0 at survey level. Clones were read by immunoSEQ multiplex PCR, and TCRdb kept only the in-frame ones, dropping some. Of 25,000 to 35,000 clones in the sample, about 89% are singletons; the top ten hold approximately 4%. This clone occurred once. Its antigen is not identified. Treated in the United States were all of the participants with HIV. This CDR3 spans 15 amino acids. Germline V lookup: CDR1 SGHDT, CDR2 YYEEEE. Between the trimmed V and J ends, which lost 2 bases and 4 bases, there was a span of 15 bases. Here the sequenced sample was unsorted PBMCs, taken 3.1 years after starting antiretroviral therapy. This sequence joins TRBV5-6 and TRBJ1-1; a weak D match, TRBD1 (6 bases). This TCR was recovered from a man between 18 and 35 years old with HIV. This CDR3 is CASSFRQVLGTEAFF. The CDR3 DNA reads TGTGCCAGCAGCTTTAGACAGGTCCTGGGCACTGAAGCTTTCTTT.